The rows below give T cell receptor beta chains drawn from one sample of a study of patients and donors after allogeneic stem cell transplantation. Via MiXCR, TCRdb re-called the RT-PCR reads, giving one row per CDR3 protein. Here the sample spans about 160,000 distinct CDR3 sequences, roughly 30% being singletons. Sequenced material: blood, either unsorted or a sorted T cell fraction (not recorded which). The receptors were sampled from a human donor who was either an allogeneic HSCT recipient or a stem cell or donor lymphocyte infusion donor (not recorded which). It is not recorded whose cells these are; they may come from a transplant donor. The CDR3 runs from the conserved cysteine through the conserved F or W. D genes are given only for firm matches. Some rows mark clone size as missing; the rest say once, few, many or name a class of expanded clone.

CDR3 protein: CASSLSRGHGSPLHF; CDR3 DNA: TGTGCCAGCAGTTTATCACGGGGGCATGGTTCACCCCTCCACTTT; V gene: TRBV27; D gene: NA; clone size: many; CDR3 length: 15; J gene: TRBJ1-6
CDR3 protein: CASSQLTSGLQTQYF; CDR3 DNA: TGTGCCAGCAGCCAGCTGACTAGCGGCCTCCAAACCCAGTACTTC; V gene: TRBV3-1; D gene: TRBD2; clone size: NA; CDR3 length: 15; J gene: TRBJ2-5
CDR3 protein: CASSADRGRGYEQYF; CDR3 DNA: TGTGCCAGCAGCGCAGACCGGGGGAGAGGGTACGAGCAGTACTTC; V gene: TRBV11-2; D gene: NA; clone size: NA; CDR3 length: 15; J gene: TRBJ2-7
CDR3 protein: CASSQEGLRYGYTF; CDR3 DNA: TGTGCCAGCAGCCAAGAAGGCCTGAGGTATGGCTACACCTTC; V gene: TRBV3-1; D gene: NA; clone size: NA; CDR3 length: 14; J gene: TRBJ1-2
CDR3 protein: CASSLQGQGISYEQYF; CDR3 DNA: TGCGCCAGCAGCCTACAAGGGCAGGGGATCTCCTACGAGCAGTACTTC; V gene: TRBV5-1; D gene: NA; clone size: few; CDR3 length: 16; J gene: TRBJ2-7
CDR3 protein: CASSEGYNEQFF; CDR3 DNA: TGTGCCAGCAGTGAGGGTTACAATGAGCAGTTCTTC; V gene: TRBV28; D gene: NA; clone size: NA; CDR3 length: 12; J gene: TRBJ2-1
CDR3 protein: CASSLSGREEKLFF; CDR3 DNA: TGTGCCAGCAGCTTGTCAGGGAGGGAGGAAAAACTGTTTTTT; V gene: TRBV5-4; D gene: NA; clone size: NA; CDR3 length: 14; J gene: TRBJ1-4
CDR3 protein: CASSLLWGPGNEQFF; CDR3 DNA: TGTGCCAGCAGCCTTCTGTGGGGCCCGGGCAATGAGCAGTTCTTC; V gene: TRBV6-5; D gene: NA; clone size: NA; CDR3 length: 15; J gene: TRBJ2-1
CDR3 protein: CASSVSGRPVEQYF; CDR3 DNA: TGTGCCAGCAGTGTATCGGGACGGCCTGTCGAGCAGTACTTC; V gene: TRBV28; D gene: NA; clone size: NA; CDR3 length: 14; J gene: TRBJ2-7
CDR3 protein: CSVADSHTQYF; CDR3 DNA: TGCAGCGTTGCGGACAGCCATACGCAGTATTTT; V gene: TRBV29-1; D gene: NA; clone size: few; CDR3 length: 11; J gene: TRBJ2-3
CDR3 protein: CASSQWRQTYGYTF; CDR3 DNA: TGTGCCAGCAGCCAATGGCGACAGACCTATGGCTACACCTTC; V gene: TRBV3-1; D gene: NA; clone size: NA; CDR3 length: 14; J gene: TRBJ1-2
CDR3 protein: CASRGERNIQYF; CDR3 DNA: TGTGCCAGCCGAGGGGAGCGGAACATTCAGTACTTC; V gene: TRBV12-3/TRBV12-4; D gene: NA; clone size: few; CDR3 length: 12; J gene: TRBJ2-4
CDR3 protein: CSANPRGRNTQYF; CDR3 DNA: TGCAGTGCTAACCCTCGCGGGAGGAATACGCAGTATTTT; V gene: TRBV20-1; D gene: TRBD2; clone size: NA; CDR3 length: 13; J gene: TRBJ2-3
CDR3 protein: CASRPGVMNTEAFF; CDR3 DNA: TGTGCCAGCAGGCCAGGGGTCATGAACACTGAAGCTTTCTTT; V gene: TRBV28; D gene: NA; clone size: few; CDR3 length: 14; J gene: TRBJ1-1